A selection of T cell receptor beta chains follows, all from one sample in a study of blood T cell repertoires in COVID-19. Profiling relied on immunoSEQ multiplex PCR, and the TCRdb table lists in-frame clones only, not all of them. The sample includes about 240,000 clones, 88% of them seen just once. What was sequenced was peripheral blood. These TCRs come from a woman between 35 and 50 years old who had recovered from COVID-19. CDR3s include the opening cysteine and the closing phenylalanine or tryptophan. D genes are given only for firm matches. The listing skips clone size in some rows; elsewhere it reads once, few, many or a size class.

-,TRBD2,TRBJ2-1,TRBV5-1,CASSPGLAGGPDEQFF,TGCGCCAGCAGCCCTGGACTAGCGGGAGGGCCGGATGAGCAGTTCTTC
-,-,TRBJ2-1,TRBV4-3,CASSQDGLEGDEQFF,TGCGCCAGCAGCCAAGATGGGCTAGAGGGGGATGAGCAGTTCTTC
once,-,TRBJ1-3,TRBV18,CASSPRGSGNTIYF,TGTGCCAGCTCACCTAGGGGCTCTGGAAACACCATATATTTT
-,TRBD1,TRBJ1-4,TRBV3-1/TRBV3-2,CASSKRTGRNEKLFF,TGTGCCAGCAGCAAACGGACAGGGCGGAATGAAAAACTGTTTTTT
few,TRBD1,TRBJ2-4,TRBV7-8,CASSPTGGNIQYF,TGTGCCAGCAGCCCGACAGGGGGAAACATTCAGTACTTC
-,TRBD2,TRBJ2-3,TRBV4-2,CASSPTPGLAGTDTQYF,TGTGCCAGCAGCCCAACCCCGGGGCTAGCGGGCACAGATACGCAGTATTTT
-,-,TRBJ2-3,TRBV29-1,CSVEGLGADTQYF,TGCAGCGTGGAAGGACTCGGAGCCGATACGCAGTATTTT
-,TRBD2,TRBJ2-2,TRBV6-2/TRBV6-3,CASSDPGAGVTGELFF,TGTGCCAGCAGTGACCCCGGGGCGGGAGTCACCGGGGAGCTGTTTTTT
-,-,TRBJ2-5,TRBV15,CATSRDNGETQYF,TGTGCCACCAGCAGAGATAACGGGGAGACCCAGTACTTC
-,-,TRBJ1-2,TRBV10-2,CASSGAATTGGGYTF,TGCGCCAGCAGTGGGGCAGCCACCACGGGGGGTGGCTACACCTTC
-,-,TRBJ1-2,TRBV28,CASSLDTRVAYGYTF,TGTGCCAGCAGTTTAGACACCAGGGTGGCCTATGGCTACACCTTC
-,-,TRBJ2-7,TRBV4-2,CASSPGTPYEQYF,TGTGCCAGCAGCCCGGGGACTCCCTACGAGCAGTACTTC
-,-,TRBJ2-1,TRBV5-8,CASSSYPGHTYNEQFF,TGTGCCAGCAGCTCCTACCCGGGACACACCTACAATGAGCAGTTCTTC
-,-,TRBJ1-5,TRBV2,CASRPPGGGNQPQHF,TGTGCCAGCAGACCGCCCGGGGGAGGCAATCAGCCCCAGCATTTT
once,TRBD2,TRBJ2-7,TRBV11-2,CASSPGLAGGPGQYF,TGTGCCAGCAGCCCTGGACTAGCGGGAGGGCCAGGGCAGTACTTC
-,-,TRBJ1-2,TRBV27,CASSRGHPVYGYTF,TGTGCCAGCAGCCGCGGACATCCGGTCTATGGCTACACCTTC
few,-,TRBJ1-2,TRBV2,CASSGDTEYGYTF,TGTGCCAGCAGTGGGGACACCGAGTATGGCTACACCTTC
-,-,TRBJ1-1,TRBV18,CASSPDRRTEAFF,TGTGCCAGCTCACCCGACCGGCGGACTGAAGCTTTCTTT
-,-,TRBJ1-2,TRBV30,CAWSVKGPGGYTF,TGTGCCTGGAGTGTAAAAGGCCCCGGGGGCTACACCTTC
-,-,TRBJ1-4,TRBV5-1,CASSGGLGGGEKLFF,TGCGCCAGCAGCGGCGGATTGGGGGGTGGTGAAAAACTGTTTTTT
-,-,TRBJ2-3,TRBV14,CASSVLGVATTDTQYF,TGTGCCAGCAGCGTTTTGGGCGTGGCGACAACAGATACGCAGTATTTT
few,-,TRBJ2-7,TRBV21-1,CASSKGVGNSGRVHEQYF,TGTGCCAGCAGCAAGGGGGTGGGTAATAGCGGGAGAGTCCACGAGCAGTACTTC
-,-,TRBJ1-2,TRBV18,CASSPVAGESYGYTF,TGTGCCAGCTCACCAGTGGCAGGGGAGAGCTATGGCTACACCTTC
-,-,TRBJ1-1,TRBV4-2,CASSPQDSRNTEAFF,TGTGCCAGCAGCCCGCAGGACAGCCGCAACACTGAAGCTTTCTTT
-,TRBD2,TRBJ2-3,TRBV6-2/TRBV6-3,CASSPGLAGDTQYF,TGTGCCAGCAGCCCCGGACTAGCGGGAGATACGCAGTATTTT
-,TRBD1,TRBJ1-4,TRBV5-6,CASRSQGAGEKLFF,TGTGCCAGCAGATCACAGGGGGCGGGTGAAAAACTGTTTTTT
-,-,TRBJ1-4,TRBV7-8,CASSLGGGGEKLFF,TGTGCCAGCAGCTTAGGGGGGGGAGGTGAAAAACTGTTTTTT
-,-,TRBJ1-5,TRBV16,CASSQEVARVGNQPQHF,TGTGCCAGCAGCCAAGAGGTGGCCCGAGTTGGCAATCAGCCCCAGCATTTT
-,TRBD2,TRBJ2-1,TRBV29-1,CSVEALAGGSEQFF,TGCAGCGTTGAAGCGCTAGCGGGAGGGAGTGAGCAGTTCTTC
-,TRBD1,TRBJ2-2,TRBV5-1,CASSKTGTGGSNTGELFF,TGCGCCAGCAGCAAGACCGGGACAGGGGGCTCGAACACCGGGGAGCTGTTTTTT
-,-,TRBJ1-1,TRBV19,CASSIRKTEAFF,TGTGCCAGTAGTATCAGAAAAACTGAAGCTTTCTTT
-,TRBD1,TRBJ2-7,TRBV28,CASRQQGSYEQYF,TGTGCCAGCAGGCAACAGGGGTCCTACGAGCAGTACTTC
-,-,TRBJ1-5,TRBV6-5,CASSPGTPSNQPQHF,TGTGCCAGCAGTCCCGGGACACCTAGCAATCAGCCCCAGCATTTT
few,TRBD1,TRBJ1-2,TRBV12-3/TRBV12-4,CASSTGVYGYTF,TGTGCCAGCAGTACAGGGGTCTATGGCTACACCTTC
-,-,TRBJ2-3,TRBV9,CASSVGGQAGDTQYF,TGTGCCAGCAGCGTAGGAGGGCAGGCCGGGGATACGCAGTATTTT
-,-,TRBJ2-3,TRBV11-2,CASSPGAARGTDTQYF,TGTGCCAGCAGCCCAGGGGCGGCCCGGGGCACAGATACGCAGTATTTT
-,-,TRBJ2-1,TRBV13,CASSARVVRDEQFF,TGTGCCAGCAGCGCCCGAGTAGTCAGGGATGAGCAGTTCTTC
-,TRBD1,TRBJ1-3,TRBV13,CASSTRTGELGGNTIYF,TGTGCCAGCAGCACCCGGACAGGGGAACTGGGGGGAAACACCATATATTTT
-,TRBD1,TRBJ1-2,TRBV3-1/TRBV3-2,CASSQANRGLGYTF,TGTGCCAGCAGCCAAGCAAACAGGGGGCTGGGCTACACCTTC
-,TRBD2,TRBJ2-1,TRBV5-4,CASSLGLADGGEQFF,TGTGCCAGCAGCTTGGGTCTAGCGGACGGTGGGGAGCAGTTCTTC
-,-,TRBJ1-1,TRBV30,CAWSGQNTEAFF,TGTGCCTGGAGTGGACAGAACACTGAAGCTTTCTTT
once,-,TRBJ2-2,TRBV5-6,CASSPRGQPTGELFF,TGTGCCAGCAGCCCCCGGGGACAACCCACCGGGGAGCTGTTTTTT
-,-,TRBJ2-2,TRBV5-4,CASSPTRGPPGELFF,TGTGCCAGCAGCCCCACGCGCGGTCCACCGGGGGAGCTGTTTTTT
-,-,TRBJ1-2,TRBV21-1,CASSKARLGGYTF,TGTGCCAGCAGCAAAGCGCGGTTGGGTGGCTACACCTTC
-,TRBD2,TRBJ2-1,TRBV5-4,CASGLAGRHEQFF,TGTGCCAGCGGGCTAGCGGGACGGCATGAGCAGTTCTTC
few,-,TRBJ2-7,TRBV30,CAWSVRYEQYF,TGTGCCTGGAGTGTACGGTACGAGCAGTACTTC
-,-,TRBJ1-1,TRBV12-3/TRBV12-4,CAARRGNTEAFF,TGTGCCGCCCGAAGGGGGAACACTGAAGCTTTCTTT
few,-,TRBJ1-5,TRBV19,CASSTQGPRVPNQPQHF,TGTGCCAGTAGTACACAGGGCCCGAGGGTCCCGAATCAGCCCCAGCATTTT
-,-,TRBJ2-7,TRBV29-1,CSVATGTNYEQYF,TGCAGCGTCGCTACTGGTACGAACTACGAGCAGTACTTC